The clone carrying this TCR beta chain has more than one count but fewer than ten. TCRdb's table, derived via immunoSEQ multiplex PCR, lists solely in-frame clones and lacks some. This table has fewer than 200,000 clones, 80% to 90% appearing once. The record originates from a study of control samples from healthy donors and cancer patients. Germline CDR1 is LGHDT and CDR2 is YNNKEL (reference sequence). The CDR3 totals 17 residues. After removal of 0 bases from V and 4 bases from J, the junction contained 8 bases not matched to a gene. This sequence was found in a woman in her thirties in good health. The chain employs TRBV3-1 (or the pseudogene TRBV3-2) and TRBJ2-3; TRBD2 agrees at 9 bases. Sequencing used blood. The CDR3 DNA follows: TGTGCCAGCAGCCAAGATAGGCTAGCGGGACGCGCAGATACGCAGTATTTT. Amino acids: CASSQDRLAGRADTQYF.